This TCR beta chain was identified in a study of T cells in Graves' hyperthyroidism and ophthalmopathy. The study, taken as a whole, reports: Among clonotypes expanded in thyroid above 0.001, most were also found in blood.

This clonotype appeared a few times. Its specificity is not known. Exclusion criteria comprised uncontrolled infection, other autoimmune disease, pregnancy or lactation. There were TCR beta CDR3 regions amplified from RNA transcripts. First-round RT-PCR of the TCR CDR3 relied on the HTBI primer set. Each CDR3 protein is one row after TCRdb ran MiXCR on the multiplex PCR reads. The sample lists about 610,000 distinct CDR3 sequences; 16% were seen once. CDR1 and CDR2 from the germline V gene are MNHEY and SVGAGI. The CDR3 is 17 residues long. With V trimmed by 4 bases and J by 0 bases, 11 bases remained unmatched.

The sequence was obtained from a woman aged 40 to 49 with Graves' ophthalmopathy. Sequencing was performed on blood. The chain has TRBV6-5 and TRBJ1-2; 7 bases line up with TRBD1. CDR3 nucleotide sequence: TGTGCCAGCAGTTCTCTCGACAGGGTCCGGACTAACTATGGCTACACCTTC. It is translated as CASSSLDRVRTNYGYTF.